This T cell receptor (beta chain) is from a study of blood T cell repertoires in COVID-19. The junction had 4 bases not matched to a gene; V was cut back by 2 bases and J by 7 bases. The CDR3 covers 15 residues. Per germline, CDR1 MGHRA and CDR2 YSYEKL. In the authors' methods: Counts of nucleated cells, estimated from reference gene primer amplification, were obtained. TCRdb keeps only in-frame clones here, not all; method: immunoSEQ multiplex PCR. V and J calls plus clone size are reproduced from that table; the DNA served to infer D and trimming. This table holds 270,000 or so clones, about 89% found once.

Sequencing was carried out using peripheral blood. This chain uses TRBV4-1 with TRBJ2-1; 11 nucleotides align to TRBD1. The receptor comes from a man aged 35 to 55 with active or convalescent COVID-19. CDR3 nucleotide sequence: TGCGCCAGCAGCCAATGGGGACAGGGGGAGAATGAGCAGTTCTTC. As protein: CASSQWGQGENEQFF.